The 18 T cell receptor beta chains listed next were all sequenced from one sample in a study of CXCR3-negative and CXCR3-positive naive CD8 T cells. 5' RACE that incorporated UMI labels was used to prepare the TRB cDNA libraries. TCRdb re-called the 5' RACE reads and shows each CDR3 protein once, DNA omitted. This sample's table reports fewer than 55,000 distinct CDR3 sequences. The sample was naive CXCR3- CD8+ T cells from blood. Regarding subset: CD45RO-CCR7+CD27+CD95- naive CD8+ T cells lacking CXCR3 (TNR3-). The receptors shown here come from a human donor in good health. Some clones in this sample may be carry-over from other donors' samples.

V gene TRBV28 combines with J gene TRBJ2-4; TCRdb reports TRBD1, a call that lacks DNA to check it against. Germline CDR1 MDHEN, CDR2 SYDVKM. The CDR3 runs 14 residues. CDR3 amino acids: CASSYTASRNIQYF.

The chain is built from TRBV6-4 and TRBJ2-2; TCRdb lists TRBD2, though no DNA is available to test this call. In germline, CDR1 is MRHNA, CDR2 SNTAGT. This CDR3 region has 14 residues. The CDR3: CASSGGADTGELFF.

V and J are TRBV23-1 and TRBJ2-1; as DNA is missing, the TRBD1 call by TCRdb cannot be tested. TRBV23-1 is classed as an ORF, of uncertain function. This CDR3 comprises 18 residues. The CDR3 loop reads CASSQSRTGGMAYNEQFF.

J is TRBJ2-5 and V is TRBV5-4; TCRdb's D call, TRBD2, is unchecked because there is no DNA. Germline assignment: CDR1 SGHNT and CDR2 YYREEE (reference sequence). This CDR3 is 15 amino acids long. This CDR3 reads CASSLGLAGGETQYF.

The chain carries TRBV5-1 and TRBJ2-7; TCRdb outputs TRBD1, but without DNA this stays unchecked. Germline V gene lookup returns CDR1 SGHRS and CDR2 YFSETQ. The CDR3 consists of 13 residues. This CDR3 is CASSFSTGGEQYF.

V usage is TRBV2 and J usage is TRBJ1-5. This CDR3 is built from 13 residues. Per the germline V gene, CDR1 is SNHLY and CDR2 is FYNNEI. This chain's CDR3 is CASSEDPSRPQHF.

The genes are TRBV29-1 and TRBJ2-3; the D call from TCRdb, TRBD1, cannot be confirmed without DNA. Germline loops: CDR1 SQVTM, CDR2 ANQGSEA. The CDR3 is 16 residues long. CDR3 region: CSVEGGAWFAADTQYF.

The chain is built from TRBV20-1 and TRBJ2-5; with no DNA, the TCRdb D assignment of TRBD2 cannot be verified. This CDR3 is 14 amino acids long. Germline CDR1 reads DFQATT; CDR2 reads SNEGSKA (reference sequence). The CDR3 region is CSAREERERETQYF.

The rearrangement uses TRBV19 and TRBJ2-1; there is no DNA to check the TCRdb D call of TRBD1. CDR1 and CDR2 (germline): LNHDA, SQIVND (reference sequence). There are 14 residues in the CDR3. CDR3 loop: CASSLGGEWNEQFF.

This rearrangement joins TRBV5-1 to TRBJ2-7; TCRdb returns TRBD1, unconfirmable since there is no DNA. The CDR3 spans 15 residues. Germline CDR1 reads SGHRS; CDR2 reads YFSETQ. The CDR3 spells CASSPGTGVVIEQYF.

The rearrangement joins TRBV29-1 to TRBJ2-7; the TRBD1 assignment by TCRdb is unverifiable without DNA. The CDR3 has 13 residues. Germline CDR1 and CDR2: SQVTM and ANQGSEA. The CDR3: CSVELDRPYEQYF.

This rearrangement joins TRBV20-1 to TRBJ2-6; TCRdb lists TRBD2, though no DNA is available to test this call. The CDR3 extends over 15 amino acids. CDR1 is DFQATT and CDR2 is SNEGSKA in the germline V gene (reference sequence). The CDR3 sequence is CSARLLAAGANVLTF.

This clonotype is identified as medium-sized from frequency. This rearrangement joins TRBV10-1 to TRBJ1-2. CDR3 length: 12 amino acids. Germline V lookup: CDR1 WNHNN, CDR2 SYGVQD (reference sequence). CDR3 sequence reads: CASSEWWTGYTF.

The genes are TRBV28 and TRBJ2-1. The CDR3 runs to 15 residues. The germline CDR1 and CDR2 sequences are MDHEN and SYDVKM. The CDR3 is CASSLTAGLYNEQFF.

This sequence joins TRBV29-1 and TRBJ2-1; TCRdb returns TRBD1, unconfirmable since there is no DNA. From germline, CDR1 is SQVTM and CDR2 ANQGSEA. This CDR3 spans 12 amino acids. CDR3 sequence reads: CSVVGQNNEQFF.

The chain has TRBV20-1 and TRBJ2-5; TCRdb indicates TRBD1, and absent DNA this call remains unverified. Germline values: CDR1 DFQATT, CDR2 SNEGSKA (reference sequence). The CDR3 is 14 amino acids. The CDR3 sequence is CSARADRGEETQYF.

The chain is built from TRBV29-1 and TRBJ2-1; TCRdb's D call of TRBD1 is untestable without DNA. Germline assignment: CDR1 SQVTM and CDR2 ANQGSEA. CDR3 length: 12 amino acids. The CDR3 is CSVGPGGSEQFF.

J is TRBJ2-3 and V is TRBV28; the TCRdb call, TRBD2, lacks DNA for checking. Germline V gives CDR1 MDHEN, CDR2 SYDVKM. The CDR3 is 14 amino acids. This CDR3 reads CASSPAAVSDTQYF.